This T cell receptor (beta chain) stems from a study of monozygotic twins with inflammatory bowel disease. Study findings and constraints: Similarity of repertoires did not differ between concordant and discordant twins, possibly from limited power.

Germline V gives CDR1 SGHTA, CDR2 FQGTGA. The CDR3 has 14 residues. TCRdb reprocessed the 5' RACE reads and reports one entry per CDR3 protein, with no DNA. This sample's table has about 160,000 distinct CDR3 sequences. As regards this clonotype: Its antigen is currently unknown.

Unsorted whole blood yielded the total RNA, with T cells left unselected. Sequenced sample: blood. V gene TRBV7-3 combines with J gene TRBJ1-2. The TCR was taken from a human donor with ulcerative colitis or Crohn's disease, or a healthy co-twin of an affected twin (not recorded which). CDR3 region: CASSPGALPYGYTF.